The subject of this entry is one T cell receptor beta chain. One junction end disagrees with the germline gene, perhaps due to a read error. This CDR3 is also generated by other DNA sequences in the sample. This entry comes from a study of OX40 agonist ivuxolimab in advanced cancers. Study-level background: Ivuxolimab was delivered to patients intravenously every 2 weeks at doses spanning 0.01 to 10 mg/kg. Three partial responders included one hepatocellular carcinoma patient and two cutaneous melanoma patients.

Germline-derived CDR1 and CDR2 are MNHNS and SASEGT. This CDR3 is built from 13 residues. The assay was immunoSEQ multiplex PCR, and TCRdb's table has in-frame clones only and misses some. In the table there are around 73,000 clones, 80% to 90% of which are singletons. Material: CD4+ or CD8+ T cells sorted from blood, obtained in a trial of the OX40 agonist ivuxolimab. This receptor was taken from an adult with an advanced solid tumor such as melanoma, head and neck, liver or kidney cancer. The genes are TRBV6-1 and TRBJ1-5; the match to TRBD1 covers 9 bases. The CDR3 region is CASSTGGNQPQHF. The CDR3 bases are TGTGCCAGCAGTACAGGGGGCAACCAGCCCCAGCATTTT.